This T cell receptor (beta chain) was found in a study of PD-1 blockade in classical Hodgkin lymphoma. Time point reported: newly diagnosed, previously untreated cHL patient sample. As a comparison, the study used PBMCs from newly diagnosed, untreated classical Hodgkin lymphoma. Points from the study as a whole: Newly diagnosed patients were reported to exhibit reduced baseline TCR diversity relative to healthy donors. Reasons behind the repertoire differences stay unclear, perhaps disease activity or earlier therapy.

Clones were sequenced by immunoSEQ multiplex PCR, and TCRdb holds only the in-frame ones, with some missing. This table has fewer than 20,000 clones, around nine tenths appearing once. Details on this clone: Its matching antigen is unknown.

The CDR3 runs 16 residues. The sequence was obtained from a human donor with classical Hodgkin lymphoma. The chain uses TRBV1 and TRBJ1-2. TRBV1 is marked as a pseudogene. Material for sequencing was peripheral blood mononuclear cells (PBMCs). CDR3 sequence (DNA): TGCACCAGCAGGAATGTGTGTTTGCGAAAGACCTATGGCTACACCTTC. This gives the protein CTSRNVCLRKTYGYTF.